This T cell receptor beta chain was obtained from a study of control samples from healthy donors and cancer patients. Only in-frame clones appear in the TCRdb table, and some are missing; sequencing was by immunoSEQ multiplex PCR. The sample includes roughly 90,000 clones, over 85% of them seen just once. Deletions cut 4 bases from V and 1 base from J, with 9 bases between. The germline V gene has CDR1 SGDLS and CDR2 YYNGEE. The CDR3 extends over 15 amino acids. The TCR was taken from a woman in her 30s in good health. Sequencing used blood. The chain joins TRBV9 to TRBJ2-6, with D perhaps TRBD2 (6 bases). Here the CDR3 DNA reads TGTGCCAGCAGCCCCCGGGGGTCTGGGGCCAACGTCCTGACTTTC. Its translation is CASSPRGSGANVLTF.